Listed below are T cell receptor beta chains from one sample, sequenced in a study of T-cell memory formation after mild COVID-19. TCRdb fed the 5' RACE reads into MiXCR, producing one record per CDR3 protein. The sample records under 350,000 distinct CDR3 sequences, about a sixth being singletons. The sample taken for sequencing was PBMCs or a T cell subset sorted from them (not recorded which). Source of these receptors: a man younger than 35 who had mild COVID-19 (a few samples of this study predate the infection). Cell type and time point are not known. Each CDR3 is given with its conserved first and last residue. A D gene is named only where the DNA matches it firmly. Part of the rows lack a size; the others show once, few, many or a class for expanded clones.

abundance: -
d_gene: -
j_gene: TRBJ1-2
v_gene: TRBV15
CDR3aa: CATSRDLGANYGYTF

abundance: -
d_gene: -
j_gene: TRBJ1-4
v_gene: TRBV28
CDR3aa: CASSLRGVREKLFF

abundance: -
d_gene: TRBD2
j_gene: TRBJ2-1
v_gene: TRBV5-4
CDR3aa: CASSSGTRASNEQFF

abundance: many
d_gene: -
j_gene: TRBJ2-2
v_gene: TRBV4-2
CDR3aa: CASSQEVSVGELFF

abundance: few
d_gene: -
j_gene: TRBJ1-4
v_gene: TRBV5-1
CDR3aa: CASSPMTDEKLFF

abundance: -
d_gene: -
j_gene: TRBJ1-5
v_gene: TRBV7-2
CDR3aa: CASSLAPGFGQPQHF

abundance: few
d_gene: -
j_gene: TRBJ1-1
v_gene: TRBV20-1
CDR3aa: CSARYGKNTEAFF

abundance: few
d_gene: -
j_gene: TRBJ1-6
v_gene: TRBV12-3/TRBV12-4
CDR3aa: CASSLQGPLGMALHF

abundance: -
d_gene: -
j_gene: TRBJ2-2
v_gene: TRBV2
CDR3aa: CASREATGELFF

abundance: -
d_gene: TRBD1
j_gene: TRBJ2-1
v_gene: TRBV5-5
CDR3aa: CASSFSWDRGDEQFF

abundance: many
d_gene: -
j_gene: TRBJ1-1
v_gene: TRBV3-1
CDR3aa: CASSPGFGFNTEAFF

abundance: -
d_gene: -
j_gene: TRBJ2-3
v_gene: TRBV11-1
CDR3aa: CASSLEGPSTDTQYF

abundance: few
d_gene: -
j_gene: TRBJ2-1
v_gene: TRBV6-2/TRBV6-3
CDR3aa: CASDSGGPYNEQFF

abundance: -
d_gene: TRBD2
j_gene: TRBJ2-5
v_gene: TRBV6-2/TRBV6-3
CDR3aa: CASSYLTSGQETQYF

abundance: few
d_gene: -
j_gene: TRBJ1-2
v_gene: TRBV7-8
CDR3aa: CASSFTGNGYTF

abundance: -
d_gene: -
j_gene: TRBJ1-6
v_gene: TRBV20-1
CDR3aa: CSAPVGGEGPPLHF

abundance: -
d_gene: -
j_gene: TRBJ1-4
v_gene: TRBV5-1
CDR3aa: CASSTESNEKLFF

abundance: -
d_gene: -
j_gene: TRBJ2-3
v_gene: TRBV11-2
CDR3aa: CASSLWTRFTDTQYF

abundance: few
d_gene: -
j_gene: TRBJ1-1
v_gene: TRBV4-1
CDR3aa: CASSQVEDSILNTEAFF

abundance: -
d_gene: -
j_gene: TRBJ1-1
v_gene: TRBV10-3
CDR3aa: CAIRDLQGWFTEAFF

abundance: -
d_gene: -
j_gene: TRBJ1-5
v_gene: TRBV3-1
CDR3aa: CASSRGGVYQPQHF

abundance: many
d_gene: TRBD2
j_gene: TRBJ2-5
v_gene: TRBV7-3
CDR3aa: CASSLTGGSSRETQYF

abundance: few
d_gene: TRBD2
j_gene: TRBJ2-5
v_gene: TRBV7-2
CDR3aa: CASSLGGGRETQYF

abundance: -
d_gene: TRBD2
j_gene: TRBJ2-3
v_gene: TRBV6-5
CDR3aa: CASSLASGAGDTQYF

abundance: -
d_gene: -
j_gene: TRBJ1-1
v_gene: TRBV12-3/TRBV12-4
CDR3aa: CASSLIRNTEAFF

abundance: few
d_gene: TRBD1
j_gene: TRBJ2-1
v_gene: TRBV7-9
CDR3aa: CASSTRDSNQFF

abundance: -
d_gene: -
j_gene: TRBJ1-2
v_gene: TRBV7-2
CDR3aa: CASSSRGGNYGYTF

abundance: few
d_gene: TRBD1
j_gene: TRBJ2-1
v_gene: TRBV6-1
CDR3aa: CASSELTGGSYNEQFF

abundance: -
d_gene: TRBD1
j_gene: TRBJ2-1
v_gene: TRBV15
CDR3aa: CATSIDRASYNEQFF

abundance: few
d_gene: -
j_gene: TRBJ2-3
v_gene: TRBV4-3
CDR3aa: CASSQDPVAPSTDTQYF

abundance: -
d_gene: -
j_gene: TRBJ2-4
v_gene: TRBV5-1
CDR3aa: CASSLSGLTGQPVRNIQYF

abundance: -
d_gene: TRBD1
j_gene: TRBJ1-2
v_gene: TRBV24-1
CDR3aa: CATSDRVSGTGGIGYTF

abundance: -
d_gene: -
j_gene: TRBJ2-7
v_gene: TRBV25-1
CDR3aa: CASSEFGTGSEQYF

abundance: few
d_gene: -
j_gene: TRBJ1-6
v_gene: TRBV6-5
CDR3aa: CASSYTVNSPLHF

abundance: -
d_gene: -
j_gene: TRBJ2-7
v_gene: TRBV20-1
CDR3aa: CSARSSSSYEQYF

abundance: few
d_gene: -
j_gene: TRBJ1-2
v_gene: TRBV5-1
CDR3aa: CASSLAGFSVANYGYTF

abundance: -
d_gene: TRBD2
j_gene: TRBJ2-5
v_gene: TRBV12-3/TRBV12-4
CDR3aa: CASSPGAGLASETQYF

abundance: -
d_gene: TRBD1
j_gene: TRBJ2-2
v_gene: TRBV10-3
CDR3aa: CAIRGQGTGELFF

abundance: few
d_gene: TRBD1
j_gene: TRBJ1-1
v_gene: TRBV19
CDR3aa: CATRRGPTVVGTEAFF

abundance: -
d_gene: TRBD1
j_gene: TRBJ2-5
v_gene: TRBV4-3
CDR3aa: CASSQEGDREGQETQYF

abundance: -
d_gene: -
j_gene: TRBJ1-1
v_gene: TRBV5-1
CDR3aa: CASRQDSNTEAFF

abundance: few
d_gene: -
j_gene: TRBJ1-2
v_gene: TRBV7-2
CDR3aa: CASSLSTGLSYTF

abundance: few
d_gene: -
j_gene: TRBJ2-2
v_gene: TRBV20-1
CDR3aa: CSARDRQKNTGELFF

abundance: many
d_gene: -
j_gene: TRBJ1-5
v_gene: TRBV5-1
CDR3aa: CASSRDGGTNQPQHF

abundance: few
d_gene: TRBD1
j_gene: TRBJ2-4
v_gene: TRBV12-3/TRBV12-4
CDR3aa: CASSRDSKNIQYF

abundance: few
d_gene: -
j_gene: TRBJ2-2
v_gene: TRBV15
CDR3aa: CATSRDPLSDTGELFF

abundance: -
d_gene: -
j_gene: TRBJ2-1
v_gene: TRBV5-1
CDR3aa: CASSLEGGGYNEQFF

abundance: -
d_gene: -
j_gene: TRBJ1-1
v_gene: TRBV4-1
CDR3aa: CASSQRVGSTEAFF